This T cell receptor beta chain is from a study of cytomegalovirus exposure and HLA in healthy donors. The CDR3 covers 15 residues. The V and J ends lost 1 base and 0 bases, in that order; junction bases with no gene match: 5. Per germline, CDR1 GTSNPN and CDR2 SVGIG (reference sequence). The assay was immunoSEQ multiplex PCR, and TCRdb's table has in-frame clones only and misses some. The sample has approximately 230,000 clones, roughly 87% seen once. The sequencing input was PBMCs. This clonotype originated in a man between 18 and 29 years old in good health and CMV-seropositive. V gene TRBV30 combines with J gene TRBJ2-7, with 8 bases fitting TRBD2. For the CDR3, the DNA is TGTGCCTGGAGTGCCGGGGGGGGACGCTCCTACGAGCAGTACTTC. Residues: CAWSAGGGRSYEQYF.